This T cell receptor (beta chain) appears in the sequencing data of a study of human T cells and chemical hapten exposure. The library tagged each cDNA molecule with unique molecular identifiers. TCRdb re-called the RACE reads through MiXCR, storing one row per CDR3 protein. In the table there are around 300,000 distinct CDR3 sequences, approximately 7.5% of which are singletons. CDR1 is SGDLS, CDR2 YYNGEE, per germline. The CDR3 is 14 residues long. Trimming cost V 6 bases and J 1 base; bases outside gene matches: 2. Time point indicated: pre-sensitization, week 0. Specified treatment: therapeutic diphenylcyclopropenone sensitization with weekly scalp DPC. Total RNA was isolated from unfractionated whole blood.

The sequence was obtained from a man aged 18-30 years with alopecia areata. Some clones in this sample may be carry-over from other donors' samples. The sample consisted of whole blood, taken in connection with sensitization to the hapten diphenylcyclopropenone (DPC). This sequence joins TRBV9 and TRBJ2-5; 11 bases line up with TRBD2. This CDR3 is CASNLAGGQETQYF. DNA for the CDR3: TGTGCCAGCAACCTAGCGGGGGGCCAAGAGACCCAGTACTTC.